This T cell receptor (beta chain) was found in a study of early T cells in non-severe SARS-CoV-2 infection. There are many counts of this clonotype. MiXCR was run by TCRdb on the 5' RACE reads, yielding one entry per CDR3 protein. The sample contains around 20,000 distinct CDR3 sequences, roughly 4% of which appear only once. The receptor was derived from an adult who was a healthcare worker with PCR-confirmed SARS-CoV-2 infection or an uninfected control (not recorded which). Sample: whole blood.

The CDR3 protein is CASSSGGRQGYGEQYF. CDR3 nucleotide sequence: TGTGCCAGCAGTTCGGGGGGCCGGCAGGGATATGGCGAGCAGTACTTC. The chain is built from TRBV7-9 and TRBJ2-7, with D possibly matching TRBD2 (7 bases). This CDR3 has 16 residues. Between the trimmed V and J ends, which lost 6 bases and 6 bases, there was a span of 24 bases. Per germline, CDR1 SEHNR and CDR2 FQNEAQ (reference sequence).